Here is one TCR beta chain with its context. Its cognate antigen has yet to be identified. No base qualities exist here, and no much larger clone lies one base off it. Measured from the cysteine to the phenylalanine, the CDR3 is 16 residues long. Only the CDR3 DNA stays, 48 bases, in frame from base 1. Between the V and J ends, shortened by 1 base and 2 bases respectively, the junction contains 9 bases. The germline V gene sets CDR1 to SGHVS and CDR2 to FQNEAQ. This entry is derived from a study of shared clonotypes between healthy human individuals (TCRdb year 2020). With regard to the full study: The cohort included a few men and a couple of women between 18 and 49 years of age. Leukapheresis yielded between about 0.8 and 9.5 billion PBMCs per donor. Per donor, three plates each were used for CD4 naive and CD4 memory, two for CD8 naive, and one for CD8 memory. Libraries were prepared and TCR repertoires were sequenced by different laboratories using diverse techniques, in order to increase sequencing depth and limit assay-specific biases. To estimate repertoire size and how much clonotype sharing occurs between individuals, the study deeply sequenced the blood TCR repertoires of 4 to 6 healthy adults. Summary of the overall study and its limitations: Even with the large sequencing depth, rarefaction of the sorted-subset datasets indicated that sequencing was incomplete. Because the study included only a small number of donors, the genetic and exposure-history diversity represented was limited. Compared with non-shared clonotypes, the clonotypes found in all four sorted-subset donors had higher generation probabilities. Only blood was sampled, and tissue TCR repertoires likely differ from those in blood. Pairwise subsampling led to the expectation that sequencing depth would affect the degree of clonotype sharing among donors. When several donors were compared, the shared fraction of clonotypes was around 5% for naive CD4, more than 3% for naive CD8, 2% to 2.5% for memory CD4, and around 0.4% for memory CD8. Naive subsets generally had larger estimated clonotype richness than memory subsets.

Using the deep immunoSEQ assay, multiplex PCR amplified TCR CDR3 regions from genomic DNA. Extracted genomic DNA from each cell subset was spread evenly across all wells of several immunoSEQ 96-well plates, with each plate serving as a replicate. For sorted subsets, roughly 0.2 ug genomic DNA, equal to about 30,000 T cell genomes, was loaded into each replicate PCR. The purified libraries were quantified using a Qubit 3.0 fluorometer, sized with a Bioanalyzer 2100, and then quantified again using the KAPA Library Quantification kit. A separate single-read 150-cycle Illumina NextSeq 550 flow cell was used to sequence each immunoSEQ 96-well plate. The paper's processing steps were these. Because the immunoSEQ output held only junctional sequences and lacked quality scores, the filtering could not match the filtering applied to full-length reads. To assign V/J genes and CDR3, sequences were annotated against IMGT germline references using PyIR, a Python wrapper for IgBLAST v1.9. Reads were filtered out if the reads had weak V/J assignments (E-value above 1e-6), no CDR3, stop codons, out-of-frame junctions, or ambiguous translated residues. V3J clonotypes were defined as sequences sharing the same inferred V gene, J gene, and CDR3 amino acid sequence. To compute the percentage overlap between repertoires, the number of shared unique clonotypes was divided by the size of the smaller repertoire. Richness of each repertoire was evaluated using RTK rarefaction, the Chao1 estimator, and Recon v2.1 estimates of unobserved clonotypes. OLGA was used to compute generation probabilities for all TCRbeta clonotypes that the gDNA method yielded from several donors. Imported from immuneACCESS, the table was reduced by TCRdb to in-frame sequences with V and J called. These copies leave out some clones; in studies compared against another copy, an unresolved V gene accounts for under half, and the cause of the remainder is not known. The DNA was the basis for D and trimming; V, J and clone size are from that table. A total of 850,000 to 1,200,000 clones appear in this sample, around 75% of them only once. Over 1.3% of the sample is taken by the ten largest.

Healthy HIV-negative adults with no recently reported acute infections or vaccinations were included as donors. All donors were Caucasian adults living in Nashville, Tennessee, USA. CD4+ T cells were enriched by magnetic negative selection, after which naive cells were positively selected on CD45RA and the negative fraction was taken as the memory subset. After blood collection by leukapheresis, PBMCs were isolated using Ficoll-Histopaque density gradient centrifugation and then cryopreserved in the vapor phase of liquid nitrogen. Analytical flow cytometry was used to check the purity and quantity of each magnetically sorted T cell population. Genomic DNA was isolated from each sorted fraction and quantified by UV absorbance on a Nanodrop 2000c.

Material for sequencing was memory CD4+ T cells sorted from blood. This specimen's cell subset or site label, interpreted: CD45RA-negative fraction. This TCR was sampled from a man between 18 and 35 years old in good health. The chain couples TRBV7-8 to TRBJ1-6, with the D gene not confidently named. The bases are TGTGCCAGCAGCTTAGGTCTGGCAGCCTATAATTCACCCCTCCACTTT. Its product reads: CASSLGLAAYNSPLHF.